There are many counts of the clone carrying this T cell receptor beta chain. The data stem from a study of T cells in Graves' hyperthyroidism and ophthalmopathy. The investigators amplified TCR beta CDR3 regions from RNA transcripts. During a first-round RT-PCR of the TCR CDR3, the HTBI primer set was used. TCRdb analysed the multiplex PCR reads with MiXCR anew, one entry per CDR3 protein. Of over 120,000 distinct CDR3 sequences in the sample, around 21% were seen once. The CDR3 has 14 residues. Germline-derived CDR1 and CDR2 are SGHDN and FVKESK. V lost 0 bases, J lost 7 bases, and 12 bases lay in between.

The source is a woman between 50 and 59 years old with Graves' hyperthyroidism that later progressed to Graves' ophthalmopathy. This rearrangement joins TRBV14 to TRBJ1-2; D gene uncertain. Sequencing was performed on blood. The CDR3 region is CASSQELAGIGYTF. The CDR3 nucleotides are TGTGCCAGCAGCCAAGAGCTGGCCGGGATTGGCTACACCTTC.